This passage covers 18 T cell receptor beta chains from one sample sequenced in a study of siplizumab effects on memory and regulatory T cells. TCRdb keeps only in-frame clones here, not all; method: immunoSEQ multiplex PCR. The sample yields more than 85,000 clones, 75% to 95% seen once. The sample consisted of CD4+ T cells sorted from blood. These TCRs come from a human donor in good health. Some clones in this sample may be carry-over from other donors' samples.

The chain links TRBV9 to TRBJ2-7; possible D gene TRBD2, 5 bases. Deletions cut 0 bases from V and 5 bases from J, with 12 bases between. Germline V gives CDR1 SGDLS, CDR2 YYNGEE. This CDR3 region has 14 residues. The CDR3 region is CASSVGGMGDEQYF. CDR3 DNA: TGTGCCAGCAGCGTAGGAGGAATGGGAGACGAGCAGTACTTC.

The gene calls are TRBV5-6 and TRBJ1-1; D uncertain. Germline V gives CDR1 SGHDT, CDR2 YYEEEE. Trimming stripped 0 bases from V and 2 bases from J, with 11 bases between. The CDR3 runs to 15 residues. CDR3 DNA: TGTGCCAGCAGCTTGGGTATGGGAACTAACACTGAAGCTTTCTTT. This codes for CASSLGMGTNTEAFF. Full variable domain (missing parts from reference TRBV5-6 and TRBJ1-1): DAGVTQSPTHLIKTRGQQVTLRCSPKSGHDTVSWYQQALGQGPQFIFQYYEEEERQRGNFPDRFSGHQFPNYSSELNVNALLLGDSALYLCASSLGMGTNTEAFFGQGTRLTVV.

This clone showed up just once. V is TRBV5-1 and J is TRBJ1-5; D may be TRBD1 (6 bases). The CDR3 covers 13 residues. Trimming removed 4 bases at V and 6 bases at J, with 11 bases between. Germline V gene data show CDR1 as SGHRS and CDR2 as YFSETQ. CDR3 residues: CASSPVRGQPQHF. CDR3 nucleotides: TGCGCCAGCAGCCCGGTCAGGGGTCAGCCCCAGCATTTT.

The CDR3 protein is CASSPRLAGLDEQYF. CDR3 bases: TGTGCCAGCAGCCCGAGACTAGCGGGATTAGACGAGCAGTACTTC. The chain carries TRBV6-5 and TRBJ2-7; 11 bases fit TRBD2. CDR3 size: 15 residues. J lost 5 bases, V lost 6 bases, and 9 bases had no gene match. CDR1 and CDR2 from the germline V gene are MNHEY and SVGAGI.

The chain uses TRBV6-5 and TRBJ2-7; 9 nucleotides match TRBD1. CDR3 length: 15 residues. V shed 2 bases, J shed 3 bases, and the junction held 5 bases outside the gene matches. CDR1 and CDR2 (germline): MNHEY, SVGAGI. CDR3 amino acids: CASSYKGQGDYEQYF. CDR3 DNA: TGTGCCAGCAGTTACAAGGGACAGGGAGACTACGAGCAGTACTTC.

This clone was detected only once. The chain has TRBV5-4 and TRBJ2-7; D is possibly TRBD2 (6 bases). Germline CDR1 SGHNT, CDR2 YYREEE (reference sequence). The V and J ends lost 0 bases and 5 bases respectively, with 12 bases between them. There are 14 residues in the CDR3. Written as DNA, the CDR3 is TGTGCCAGCAGCTTGGTCAGCGGGCTACACGAGCAGTACTTC. The encoded protein is CASSLVSGLHEQYF.

The chain couples TRBV10-3 to TRBJ2-1, with 11 positions matching TRBD2. V lost 8 bases and J lost 2; bases outside the gene matches: 17. Germline V gene lookup returns CDR1 ENHRY and CDR2 SYGVKD. The CDR3 covers 19 residues. The CDR3 DNA reads TGTGCCATCGGATCTACTAGCGGGAGAATGGAGTGGGCCTACAATGAGCAGTTCTTC. Its protein is CAIGSTSGRMEWAYNEQFF.

The chain links TRBV10-3 to TRBJ2-1; TRBD2 aligns across 7 bases. CDR1 and CDR2 from the germline V gene are ENHRY and SYGVKD. The CDR3 has 14 amino acids. V shed 4 bases and J 9 bases; nucleotides not matched to a gene: 9. CDR3 sequence: CAISVAEREGEQFF. The CDR3 nucleotides read TGTGCCATCAGTGTAGCGGAGCGGGAAGGTGAGCAGTTCTTC.

The V and J genes are TRBV4-1 and TRBJ1-3, with D tentatively TRBD1 (6 bases). The V end lost 0 bases, the J end lost 7 bases, and 13 bases lay between the germline ends. CDR3 length: 15 amino acids. Germline V lookup: CDR1 MGHRA, CDR2 YSYEKL. In DNA form, the CDR3 reads TGCGCCAGCAGCCAAGAGACAGGTGGAAGGAACACCATATATTTT. Its translation: CASSQETGGRNTIYF.

The chain couples TRBV19 to TRBJ2-1, with 8 positions matching TRBD2. Germline V gene sequence: CDR1 LNHDA, CDR2 SQIVND (reference sequence). The J segment lost 0 bases and the V segment lost 6 bases, leaving 4 bases of the junction unmatched. There are 15 residues in the CDR3. CDR3 sequence (DNA): TGTGCCAGTAGCGATAGCGGGATCTCCTACAATGAGCAGTTCTTC. This encodes CASSDSGISYNEQFF.

This sequence joins TRBV5-1 and TRBJ2-1, with 8 positions matching TRBD1. V lost 4 bases to trimming and J lost 2 bases; unmatched junction nucleotides: 5. Germline loops: CDR1 SGHRS, CDR2 YFSETQ. The CDR3 sequence is 15 residues long. The CDR3 reads CASSRDRGPYNEQFF. In DNA form, the CDR3 reads TGCGCCAGCAGCCGAGACAGGGGACCCTACAATGAGCAGTTCTTC.

The chain uses TRBV19 and TRBJ2-5; TRBD1 agrees at 7 bases. The germline CDR1 and CDR2 sequences are LNHDA and SQIVND (reference sequence). V lost 4 bases and J lost 5; bases outside the gene matches: 4. CDR3 length: 13 residues. CDR3 in amino acids: CASSTQGLETQYF. CDR3 DNA: TGTGCCAGTAGTACACAGGGGTTGGAGACCCAGTACTTC.

DNA for the CDR3: TGTGCCAGCAGCTACGGACAGGGACCGCAGTACTTC. Its protein is CASSYGQGPQYF. V gene TRBV7-3 combines with J gene TRBJ2-7; TRBD1 matches at 8 bases. Trimming at V came to 4 bases and at J to 9 bases, leaving 5 bases not matched to a gene. This CDR3 spans 12 amino acids. Germline CDR1 and CDR2: SGHTA and FQGTGA.

The chain employs TRBV6-1 and TRBJ2-7; D remains ambiguous. Germline assignment: CDR1 MNHNS and CDR2 SASEGT. This CDR3 region has 16 residues. The V end lost 0 bases, the J end lost 3 bases, and 15 bases lay between the germline ends. CDR3 nucleotides: TGTGCCAGCAGTGAAGCGTTAGCACTACCAGACTACGAGCAGTACTTC. It is translated as CASSEALALPDYEQYF.

This clone was seen only a few times. The chain couples TRBV19 to TRBJ1-5; D remains ambiguous. The CDR3 extends over 14 amino acids. Looked up from germline, CDR1 is LNHDA and CDR2 is SQIVND (reference sequence). Trimming left V 1 base short and J 9 bases short, with 13 bases between. The CDR3 loop is CASSIGRVGRPQHF. The DNA of the CDR3 is TGTGCCAGTAGTATAGGTAGGGTGGGGAGGCCCCAGCATTTT.

This chain links TRBV19 with TRBJ2-3; 10 nucleotides align to TRBD2. CDR3 size: 15 residues. V was pared by 3 bases and J by 9 bases, with 9 bases of the junction left unmatched. Germline V gene lookup returns CDR1 LNHDA and CDR2 SQIVND (reference sequence). The CDR3 region is CASSMKRTSGLTQYF. Here the CDR3 DNA reads TGTGCCAGTAGTATGAAGAGGACTAGCGGACTCACGCAGTATTTT.

The J gene is TRBJ2-3, the V gene TRBV9, with D possibly matching TRBD1 (6 bases). CDR3 length: 15 residues. CDR1 and CDR2 (germline): SGDLS, YYNGEE. Trimming removed 1 base at V and 2 bases at J, with 11 bases between. CDR3 sequence reads: CASSVRDTNTDTQYF. The CDR3 region has the DNA TGTGCCAGCAGCGTAAGGGACACTAACACAGATACGCAGTATTTT.

The chain links TRBV5-4 to TRBJ2-3; the D gene is possibly TRBD2 (6 bases). CDR1 SGHNT and CDR2 YYREEE come from the germline V gene (reference sequence). This CDR3 has 17 amino acids. Trimming removed 4 bases from V and 0 bases from J, with 18 bases in between. This CDR3 is CASSIDPSATSTDTQYF. The CDR3, as DNA: TGTGCCAGCAGCATCGATCCTAGCGCAACTAGCACAGATACGCAGTATTTT.